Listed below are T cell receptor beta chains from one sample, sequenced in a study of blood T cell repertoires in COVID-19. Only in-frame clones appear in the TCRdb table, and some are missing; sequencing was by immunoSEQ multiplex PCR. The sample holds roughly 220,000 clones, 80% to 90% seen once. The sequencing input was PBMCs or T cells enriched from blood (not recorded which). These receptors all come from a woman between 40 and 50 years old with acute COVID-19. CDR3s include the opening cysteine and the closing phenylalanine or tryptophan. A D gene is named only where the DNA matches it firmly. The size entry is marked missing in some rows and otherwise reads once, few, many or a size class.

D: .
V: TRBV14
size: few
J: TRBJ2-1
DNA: TGTGCCAGCAGTGATCGGAGGCTCGCCCTCTACAATGAGCAGTTCTTC
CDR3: CASSDRRLALYNEQFF

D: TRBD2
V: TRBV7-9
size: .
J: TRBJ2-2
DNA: TGTGCCAGCAGCTTCGGGCTAGCGGGAGCCACCGGGGAGCTGTTTTTT
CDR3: CASSFGLAGATGELFF

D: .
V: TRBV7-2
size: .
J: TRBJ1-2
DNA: TGTGCCAGCAGCCCAGGCGGGCCCTTCCGCGGTGGCTACACCTTC
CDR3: CASSPGGPFRGGYTF

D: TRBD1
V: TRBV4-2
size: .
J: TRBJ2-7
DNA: TGTGCCAGCAGCCAAGTGACAGGGGCCTACGAGCAGTACTTC
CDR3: CASSQVTGAYEQYF

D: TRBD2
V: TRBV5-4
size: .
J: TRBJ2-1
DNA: TGTGCCAGCAGCTTGGCGGAGGGGCGCGGGAGGGCCTCCTACAATGAGCAGTTCTTC
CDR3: CASSLAEGRGRASYNEQFF

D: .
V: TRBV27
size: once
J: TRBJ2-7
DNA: TGTGCCAGCAGTTTCATTGACAGTTCCTACGAGCAGTACTTC
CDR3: CASSFIDSSYEQYF

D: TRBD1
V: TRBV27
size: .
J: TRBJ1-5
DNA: TGTGCCAGCAGCCTCCAGGGGGCTTATCAGCCCCAGCATTTT
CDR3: CASSLQGAYQPQHF

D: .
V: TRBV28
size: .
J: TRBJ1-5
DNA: TGTGCCAGCAGTCCGACCGACCTTCTAGGCAATCAGCCCCAGCATTTT
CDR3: CASSPTDLLGNQPQHF

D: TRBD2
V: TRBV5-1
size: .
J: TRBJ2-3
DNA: TGCGCCAGCAGCTCCAAGTTAGCGGGAGGGCCGAATACGCAGTATTTT
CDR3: CASSSKLAGGPNTQYF

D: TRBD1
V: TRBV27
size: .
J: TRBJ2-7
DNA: TGTGCCAGCAGTTACAGGGGTCCAACCTACGAGCAGTACTTC
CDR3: CASSYRGPTYEQYF

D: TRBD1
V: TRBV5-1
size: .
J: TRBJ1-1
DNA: TGCGCCAGCAGCTCGGATGGACAGGACGCTTTCTTT
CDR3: CASSSDGQDAFF

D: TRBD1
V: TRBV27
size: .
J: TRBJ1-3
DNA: TGTGCCAGCAGCCAGACAGGGACAGGAAACACCATATATTTT
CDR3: CASSQTGTGNTIYF

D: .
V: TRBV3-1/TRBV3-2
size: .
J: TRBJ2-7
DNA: TGTGCCAGCAGCCAGCCGACAGACTCCTACGAGCAGTACTTC
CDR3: CASSQPTDSYEQYF

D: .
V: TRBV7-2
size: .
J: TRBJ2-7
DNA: TGTGCCAGCAGCTTAGCAGCCACGACTAGTCCCCCGGCCTACGAGCAGTACTTC
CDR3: CASSLAATTSPPAYEQYF

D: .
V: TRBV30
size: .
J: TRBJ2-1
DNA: TGTGCCTGTACAGGGACGGGTGAGCAGTTCTTC
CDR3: CACTGTGEQFF

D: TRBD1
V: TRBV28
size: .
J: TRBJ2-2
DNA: TGTGCCAGTTGGGCCGGGACAGATCGTTATGGGGAGCTGTTTTTT
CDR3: CASWAGTDRYGELFF

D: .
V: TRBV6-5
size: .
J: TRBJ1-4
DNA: TGTGCCAGCCGCTTAACAGATGAAGGAAGGCTGTTTTTT
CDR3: CASRLTDEGRLFF

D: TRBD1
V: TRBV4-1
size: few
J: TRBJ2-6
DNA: TGCGCCAGCAGCCCAGACCTCGGGACAGATTCCTCTGGGGCCAACGTCCTGACTTTC
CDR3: CASSPDLGTDSSGANVLTF

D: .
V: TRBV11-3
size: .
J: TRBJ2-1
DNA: TGTGCCAGCAGCTCTTTCGATGAGCAGTTCTTC
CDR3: CASSSFDEQFF

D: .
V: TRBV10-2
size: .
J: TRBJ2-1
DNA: TGCGCCACCTGGGGAGATGGCCTTTCGGTTTACAATGAGCAGTTCTTC
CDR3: CATWGDGLSVYNEQFF

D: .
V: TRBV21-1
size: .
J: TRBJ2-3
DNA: TGTGCCAGCAGCAAATCAGGGTCCCCAGATACGCAGTATTTT
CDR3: CASSKSGSPDTQYF

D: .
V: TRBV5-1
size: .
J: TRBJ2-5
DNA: TGCGCCAGCAGCTTGGCCCTCGGCGGGGCTCTAGGATTGGAGACCCAGTACTTC
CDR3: CASSLALGGALGLETQYF

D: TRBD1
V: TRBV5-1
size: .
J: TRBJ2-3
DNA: TGCGCCAGCAGCCCGTGGACAGGGGGGAGCACAGATACGCAGTATTTT
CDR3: CASSPWTGGSTDTQYF

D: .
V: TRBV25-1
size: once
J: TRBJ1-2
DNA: TGTGCCAGCACAGGGCGCTATGGCTACACCTTC
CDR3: CASTGRYGYTF

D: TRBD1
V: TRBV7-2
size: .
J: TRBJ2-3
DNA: TGTGCCAGCAGCCAACAGGGGTTCGGCACAGATACGCAGTATTTT
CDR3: CASSQQGFGTDTQYF

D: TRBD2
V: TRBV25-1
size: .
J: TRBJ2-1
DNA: TGTGCCAGCAGTGATAGCGGGAGACTGTACAATGAGCAGTTCTTC
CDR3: CASSDSGRLYNEQFF

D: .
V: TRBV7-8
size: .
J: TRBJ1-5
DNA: TGTGCCAGCAGCTCTCGGGAGGGGGAAAATCAGCCCCAGCATTTT
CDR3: CASSSREGENQPQHF

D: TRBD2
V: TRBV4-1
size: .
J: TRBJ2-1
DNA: TGCGCCAGCAGCCAAGATGGGGTAGCGGGAGCCTACAATGAGCAGTTCTTC
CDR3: CASSQDGVAGAYNEQFF

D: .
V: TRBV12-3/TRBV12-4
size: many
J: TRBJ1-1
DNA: TGTGCCAGCAGTTTATCGGGGGGCACTGAAGCTTTCTTT
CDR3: CASSLSGGTEAFF

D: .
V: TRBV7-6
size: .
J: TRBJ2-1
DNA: TGTGCCAGCAGCTTAAGGAGGGCGGCCTACAATGAGCAGTTCTTC
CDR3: CASSLRRAAYNEQFF

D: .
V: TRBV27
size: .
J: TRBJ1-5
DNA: TGTGCCAGCAGTTTGACAGGACTGTCCGGGCCCCAGCATTTT
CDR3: CASSLTGLSGPQHF

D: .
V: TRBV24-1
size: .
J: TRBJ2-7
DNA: TGTGCCACCAGTAAAGGAGACGAGCAGTACTTC
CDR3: CATSKGDEQYF

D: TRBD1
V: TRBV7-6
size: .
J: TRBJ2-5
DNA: TGTGCCAGCAGCTTAGGGACAGGGTTTCAAGAGACCCAGTACTTC
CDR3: CASSLGTGFQETQYF

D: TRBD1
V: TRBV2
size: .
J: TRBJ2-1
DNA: TGTGCCAGCGGTGGACAGGGGGCTTCCAATGAGCAGTTCTTC
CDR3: CASGGQGASNEQFF

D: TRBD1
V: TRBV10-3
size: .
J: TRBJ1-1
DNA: TGTGCCATCAGGGAGACAGGGGTGGGCACTGAAGCTTTCTTT
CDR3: CAIRETGVGTEAFF

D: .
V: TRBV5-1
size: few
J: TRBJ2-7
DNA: TGCGCCAGCAGCTTGCGGAGTGACGAGCAGTACTTC
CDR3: CASSLRSDEQYF

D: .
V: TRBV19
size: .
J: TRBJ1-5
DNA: TGTGCCAGTAGTTACTCTGGCAATCAGCCCCAGCATTTT
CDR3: CASSYSGNQPQHF

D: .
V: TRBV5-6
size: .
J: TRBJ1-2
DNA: TGTGCCAGCAAGACAGATAACTACTATGGCTACACCTTC
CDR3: CASKTDNYYGYTF

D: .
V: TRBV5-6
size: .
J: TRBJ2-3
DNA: TGTGCCAGCAGCTTGTATCAGGGGATAACAGATACGCAGTATTTT
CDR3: CASSLYQGITDTQYF

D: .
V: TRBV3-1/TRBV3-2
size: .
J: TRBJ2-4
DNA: TGTGCCAGCAGCCAAGTGCTGGCGGGCGCCAAAAACATTCAGTACTTC
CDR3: CASSQVLAGAKNIQYF

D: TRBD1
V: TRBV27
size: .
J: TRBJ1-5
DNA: TGTGCCAGCCGGACAGGGAATCAGCCCCAGCATTTT
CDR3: CASRTGNQPQHF

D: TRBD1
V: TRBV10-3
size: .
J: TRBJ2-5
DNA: TGTGCCATCAGGAGCGGGACAGGGGGAGAGACCCAGTACTTC
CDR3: CAIRSGTGGETQYF

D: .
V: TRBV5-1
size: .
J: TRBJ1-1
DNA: TGCGCCAGCAGCTTGGGGGCGGGGAACACTGAAGCTTTCTTT
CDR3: CASSLGAGNTEAFF

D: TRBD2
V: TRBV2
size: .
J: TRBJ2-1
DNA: TGTGCCAGCAGTGATCACTCGGGGACTAGCCTGTACCGATTCTACAATGAGCAGTTCTTC
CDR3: CASSDHSGTSLYRFYNEQFF